This T cell receptor (beta chain) was obtained from a study of graft-versus-host responses after intestinal transplantation. Study-wide points: GvH clones surfaced in recipient marrow, some emerging earlier in ileum or blood. Patients who carried graft-donor T cell macrochimerism also had high graft-versus-host to host-versus-graft clonal ratios in their allografts. Peak circulating GvH clone levels tracked with early post-transplant HvG declines.

The CDR3 has 13 amino acids. In germline, CDR1 is MNHEY, CDR2 SMNVEV (reference sequence). V was cut by 4 bases and J by 0 bases, with 4 bases left in between. Produced via immunoSEQ multiplex PCR; TCRdb's table is partial and in-frame only. The table shows roughly 99,000 clones, with around 90% occurring only once. Comments on this clone: Its target is unknown.

The sequences come from unstimulated CD8+ T cells sorted from spleen or lymph node cells, collected before transplant. The TCR was taken from a human donor who was the organ donor for an intestinal transplant. This chain links TRBV27 with TRBJ2-1; no clear D gene. CDR3 region: CASSSNSYNEQFF. The DNA of the CDR3 is TGTGCCAGCAGTTCTAACTCCTACAATGAGCAGTTCTTC.